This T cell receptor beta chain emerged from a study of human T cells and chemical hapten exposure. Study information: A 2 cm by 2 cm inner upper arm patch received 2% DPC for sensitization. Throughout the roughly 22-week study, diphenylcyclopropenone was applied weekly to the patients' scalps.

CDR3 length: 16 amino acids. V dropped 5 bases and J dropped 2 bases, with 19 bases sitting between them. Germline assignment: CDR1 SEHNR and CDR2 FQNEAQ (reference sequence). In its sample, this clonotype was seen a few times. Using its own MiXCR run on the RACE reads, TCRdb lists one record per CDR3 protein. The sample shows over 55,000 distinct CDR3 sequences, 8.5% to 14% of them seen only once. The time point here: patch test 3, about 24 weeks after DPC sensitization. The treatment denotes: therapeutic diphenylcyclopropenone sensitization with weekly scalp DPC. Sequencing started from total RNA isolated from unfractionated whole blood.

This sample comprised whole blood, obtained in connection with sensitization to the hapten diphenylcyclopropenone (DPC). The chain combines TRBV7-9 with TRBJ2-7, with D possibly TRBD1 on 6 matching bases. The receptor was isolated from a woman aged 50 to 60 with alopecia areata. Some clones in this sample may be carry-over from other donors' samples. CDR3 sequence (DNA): TGTGCCAGCAGCCCGCCCCCGGACAGACGACCCTACGAGCAGTACTTC. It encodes CASSPPPDRRPYEQYF.